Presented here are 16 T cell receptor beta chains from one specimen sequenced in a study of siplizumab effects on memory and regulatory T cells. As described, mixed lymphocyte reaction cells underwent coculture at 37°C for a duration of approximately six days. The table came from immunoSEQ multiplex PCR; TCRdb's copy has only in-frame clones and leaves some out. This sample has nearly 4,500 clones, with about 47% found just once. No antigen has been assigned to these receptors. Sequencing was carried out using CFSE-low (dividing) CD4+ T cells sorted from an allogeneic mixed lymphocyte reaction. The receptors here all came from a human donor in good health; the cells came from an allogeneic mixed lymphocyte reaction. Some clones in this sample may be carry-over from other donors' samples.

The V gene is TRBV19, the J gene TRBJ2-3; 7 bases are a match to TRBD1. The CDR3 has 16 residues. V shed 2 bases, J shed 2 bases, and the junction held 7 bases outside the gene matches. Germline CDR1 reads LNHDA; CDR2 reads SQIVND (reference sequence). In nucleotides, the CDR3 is TGTGCCAGTAGTATAAGGGGGCGCCTGGTCACAGATACGCAGTATTTT. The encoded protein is CASSIRGRLVTDTQYF.

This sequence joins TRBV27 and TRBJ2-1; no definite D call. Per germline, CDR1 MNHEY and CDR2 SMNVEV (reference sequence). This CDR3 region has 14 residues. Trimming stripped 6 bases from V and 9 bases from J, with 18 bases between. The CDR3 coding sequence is TGTGCCAGCAGCCTCCTAGGCCGGTCGGGTGAGCAGTTCTTC. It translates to CASSLLGRSGEQFF.

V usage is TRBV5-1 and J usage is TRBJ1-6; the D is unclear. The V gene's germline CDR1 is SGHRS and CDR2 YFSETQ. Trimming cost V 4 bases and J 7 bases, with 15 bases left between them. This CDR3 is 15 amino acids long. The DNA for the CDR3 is TGCGCCAGCAGCCCGGCGACCACATTGAATTCACCCCTCCACTTT. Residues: CASSPATTLNSPLHF.

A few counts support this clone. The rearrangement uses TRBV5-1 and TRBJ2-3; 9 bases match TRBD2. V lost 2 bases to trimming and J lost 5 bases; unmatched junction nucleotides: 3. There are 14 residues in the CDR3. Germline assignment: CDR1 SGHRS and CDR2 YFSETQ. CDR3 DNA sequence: TGCGCCAGCAGCTTTAGCGGGAGAGTAGATACGCAGTATTTT. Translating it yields CASSFSGRVDTQYF.

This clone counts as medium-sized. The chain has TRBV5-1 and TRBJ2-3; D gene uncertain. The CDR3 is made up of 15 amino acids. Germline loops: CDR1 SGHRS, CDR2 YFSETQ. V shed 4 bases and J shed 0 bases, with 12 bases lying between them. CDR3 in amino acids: CASSLGRVSTDTQYF. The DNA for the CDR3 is TGCGCCAGCAGCCTGGGCCGGGTAAGCACAGATACGCAGTATTTT.

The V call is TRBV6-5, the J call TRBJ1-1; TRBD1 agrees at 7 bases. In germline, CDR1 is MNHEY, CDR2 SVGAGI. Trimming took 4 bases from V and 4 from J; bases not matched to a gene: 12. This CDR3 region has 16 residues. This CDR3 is CASSWAGPEGATEAFF. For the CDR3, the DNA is TGTGCCAGCAGTTGGGCTGGGCCGGAGGGGGCCACTGAAGCTTTCTTT.

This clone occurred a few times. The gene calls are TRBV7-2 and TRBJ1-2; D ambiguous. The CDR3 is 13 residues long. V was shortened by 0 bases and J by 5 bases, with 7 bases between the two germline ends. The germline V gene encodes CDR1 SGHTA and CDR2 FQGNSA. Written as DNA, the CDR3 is TGTGCCAGCAGCTTAGCGGCCAGTTATGGCTACACCTTC. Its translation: CASSLAASYGYTF.

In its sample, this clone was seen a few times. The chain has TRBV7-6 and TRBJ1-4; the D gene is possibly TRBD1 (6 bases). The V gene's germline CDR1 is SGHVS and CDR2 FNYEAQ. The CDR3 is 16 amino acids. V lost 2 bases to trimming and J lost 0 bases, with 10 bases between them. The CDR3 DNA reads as TGTGCCAGCAGCTTATTCCAGGGGTCAACTAATGAAAAACTGTTTTTT. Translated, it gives CASSLFQGSTNEKLFF.

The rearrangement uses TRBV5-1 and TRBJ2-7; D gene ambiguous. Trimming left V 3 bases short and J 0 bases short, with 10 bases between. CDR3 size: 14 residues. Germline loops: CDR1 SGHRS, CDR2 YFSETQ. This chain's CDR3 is CASSYVAHSYEQYF. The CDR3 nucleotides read TGCGCCAGCAGCTATGTGGCGCACTCCTACGAGCAGTACTTC.

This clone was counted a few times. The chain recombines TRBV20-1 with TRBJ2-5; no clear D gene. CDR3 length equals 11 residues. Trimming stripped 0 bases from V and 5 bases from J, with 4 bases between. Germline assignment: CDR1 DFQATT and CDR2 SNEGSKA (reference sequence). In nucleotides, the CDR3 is TGCAGTGCTAGAGATCGGGAGACCCAGTACTTC. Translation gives CSARDRETQYF.

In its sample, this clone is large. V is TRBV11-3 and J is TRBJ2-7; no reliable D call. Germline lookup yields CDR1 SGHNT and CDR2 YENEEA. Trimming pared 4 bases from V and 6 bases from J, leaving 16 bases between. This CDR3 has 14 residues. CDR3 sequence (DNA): TGTGCCAGCAGCTCTGACGGTGGGGTCGGCGAGCAGTACTTC. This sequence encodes CASSSDGGVGEQYF.

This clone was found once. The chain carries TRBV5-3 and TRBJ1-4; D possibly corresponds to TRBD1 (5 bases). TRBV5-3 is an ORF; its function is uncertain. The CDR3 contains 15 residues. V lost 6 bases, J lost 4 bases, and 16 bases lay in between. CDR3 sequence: CARIVRDCYNEKLFF. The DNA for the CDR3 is TGTGCCAGAATCGTACGGGACTGTTATAATGAAAAACTGTTTTTT.

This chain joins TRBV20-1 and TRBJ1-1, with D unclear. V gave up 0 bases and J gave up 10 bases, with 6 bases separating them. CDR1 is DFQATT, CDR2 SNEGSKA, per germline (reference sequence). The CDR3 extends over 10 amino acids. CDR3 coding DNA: TGCAGTGCTAGAGACAAGGGAGCTTTCTTT. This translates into CSARDKGAFF.

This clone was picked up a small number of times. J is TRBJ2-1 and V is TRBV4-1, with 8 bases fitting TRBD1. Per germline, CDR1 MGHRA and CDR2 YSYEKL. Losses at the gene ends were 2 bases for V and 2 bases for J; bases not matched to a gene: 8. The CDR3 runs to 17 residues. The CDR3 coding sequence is TGCGCCAGCAGCCAAAATCAGGGGGCGAGGACCTACAATGAGCAGTTCTTC. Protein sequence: CASSQNQGARTYNEQFF.

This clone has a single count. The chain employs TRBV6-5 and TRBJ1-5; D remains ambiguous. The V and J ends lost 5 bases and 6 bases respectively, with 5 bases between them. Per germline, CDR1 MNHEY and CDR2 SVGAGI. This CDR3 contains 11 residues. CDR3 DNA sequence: TGTGCCAGCAGTCAGGTTCAGCCCCAGCATTTT. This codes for CASSQVQPQHF.

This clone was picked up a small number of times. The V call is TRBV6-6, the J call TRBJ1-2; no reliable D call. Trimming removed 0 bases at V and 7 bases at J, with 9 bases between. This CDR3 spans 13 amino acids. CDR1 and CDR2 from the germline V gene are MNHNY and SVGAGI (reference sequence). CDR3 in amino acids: CASSYSTVVGYTF. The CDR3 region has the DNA TGTGCCAGCAGTTACTCGACGGTTGTTGGCTACACCTTC.